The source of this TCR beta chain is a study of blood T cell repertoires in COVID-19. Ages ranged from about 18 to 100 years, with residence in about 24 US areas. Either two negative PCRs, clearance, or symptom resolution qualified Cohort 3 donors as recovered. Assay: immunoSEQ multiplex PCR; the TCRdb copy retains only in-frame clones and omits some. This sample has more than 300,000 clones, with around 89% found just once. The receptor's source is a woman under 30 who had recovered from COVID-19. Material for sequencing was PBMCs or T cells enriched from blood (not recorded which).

The CDR3 sequence: CASSPGQGNQPQHF. The CDR3 DNA reads TGTGCCAGTAGCCCTGGACAGGGCAATCAGCCCCAGCATTTT. The genes are TRBV19 and TRBJ1-5; 7 bases map to TRBD1. The CDR3 runs to 14 residues. Germline CDR1 reads LNHDA; CDR2 reads SQIVND (reference sequence). V trimming: 6 bases; J trimming: 2 bases; junction bases outside the gene matches: 4.